What follows is one TCR beta chain and its context. V lost 1 base, J lost 7 bases, and 12 bases lay in between. The length of the CDR3 is 14 residues. These data originate in a study of T cell changes during pregnancy in multiple sclerosis. Assay: immunoSEQ multiplex PCR; the TCRdb copy retains only in-frame clones and omits some. The table lists 50,000 to 60,000 clones, approximately 90% of them singletons, with 3% to 4% in the top ten. The source was peripheral blood, collected after pregnancy. The source is a female donor in good health, enrolled as a control in a pregnancy study. This chain joins TRBV5-3 and TRBJ2-1, with D perhaps TRBD2 (6 bases). TRBV5-3 falls under the ORF class, with uncertain function. The CDR3 coding sequence is TGTGCCAGAAGCTTGATTCGGGGGTGGAATGAGCAGTTCTTC. Translating it yields CARSLIRGWNEQFF.